The 3 T cell receptor beta chains listed next were all sequenced from one sample in a study of cytomegalovirus exposure and HLA in healthy donors. Method: immunoSEQ multiplex PCR; TCRdb's copy keeps in-frame clones and lacks some. This table has approximately 300,000 clones, about nine tenths appearing once. The sample comprised PBMCs. These receptors were taken from a woman aged 25 to 39 in good health and CMV-seropositive.

CDR3 bases: TGTGCCAGCAGTCTGGACAGGGCATCCTACGAGCAGTACTTC. Protein sequence: CASSLDRASYEQYF. The chain employs TRBV28 and TRBJ2-7, with TRBD1 matching 8 bases. This CDR3 is built from 14 residues. V lost 5 bases, J lost 1 base, and 4 bases stayed unmatched. The germline CDR1 and CDR2 sequences are MDHEN and SYDVKM.

This chain's CDR3 is CASASRGANVLTF. The CDR3 nucleotides read TGTGCCAGCGCTTCCAGGGGGGCCAACGTCCTGACTTTC. This rearrangement joins TRBV6-1 to TRBJ2-6; no reliable D call. V was cut by 8 bases and J by 4 bases, with 9 bases left in between. CDR1 and CDR2 from the germline V gene are MNHNS and SASEGT. This CDR3 contains 13 residues.

This chain uses TRBV5-1 with TRBJ2-7, with 9 bases that match TRBD1. J lost 2 bases, V lost 3 bases, and 6 bases had no gene match. The CDR3 has 15 residues. Germline loops: CDR1 SGHRS, CDR2 YFSETQ. CDR3 protein: CASSSPGQGAYEQYF. DNA for the CDR3: TGCGCCAGCAGCTCCCCGGGACAGGGTGCCTACGAGCAGTACTTC.